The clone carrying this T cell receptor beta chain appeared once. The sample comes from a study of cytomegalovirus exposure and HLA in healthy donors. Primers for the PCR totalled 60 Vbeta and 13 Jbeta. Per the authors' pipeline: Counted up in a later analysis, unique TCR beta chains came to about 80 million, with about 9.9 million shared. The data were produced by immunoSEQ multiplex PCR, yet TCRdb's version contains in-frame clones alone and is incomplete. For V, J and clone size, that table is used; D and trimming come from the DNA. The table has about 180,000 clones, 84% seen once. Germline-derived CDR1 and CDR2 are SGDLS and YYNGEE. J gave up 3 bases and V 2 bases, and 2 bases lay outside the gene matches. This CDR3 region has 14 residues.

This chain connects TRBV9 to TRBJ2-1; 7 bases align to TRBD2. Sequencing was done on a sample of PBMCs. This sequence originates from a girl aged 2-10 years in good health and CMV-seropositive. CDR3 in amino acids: CASSVSGIYNEQFF. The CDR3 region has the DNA TGTGCCAGCAGCGTGAGCGGGATCTACAATGAGCAGTTCTTC.